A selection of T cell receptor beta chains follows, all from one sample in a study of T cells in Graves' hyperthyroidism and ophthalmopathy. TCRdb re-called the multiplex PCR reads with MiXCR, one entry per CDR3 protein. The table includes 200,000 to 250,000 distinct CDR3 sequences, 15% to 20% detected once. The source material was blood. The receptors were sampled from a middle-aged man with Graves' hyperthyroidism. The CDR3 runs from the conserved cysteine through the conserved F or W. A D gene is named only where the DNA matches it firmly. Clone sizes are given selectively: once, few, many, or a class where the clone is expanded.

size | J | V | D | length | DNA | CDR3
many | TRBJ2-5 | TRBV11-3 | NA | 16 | TGTGCCAGCAGCTTAGTAGCTTTTGAGTACCAAGAGACCCAGTACTTC | CASSLVAFEYQETQYF
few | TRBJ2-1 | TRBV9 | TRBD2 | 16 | TGTGCCAGCAGCGTAGGTCCGGTAGCGGGAGACAATGAGCAGTTCTTC | CASSVGPVAGDNEQFF
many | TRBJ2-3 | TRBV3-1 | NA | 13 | TGTGCCAGCAGCCAAGAGTTGAGAAGTACGCAGTATTTT | CASSQELRSTQYF
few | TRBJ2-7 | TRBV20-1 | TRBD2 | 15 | TGCAGTGCTAGAGATTTACTAGCGGGAGTCTACGAGCAGTACTTC | CSARDLLAGVYEQYF
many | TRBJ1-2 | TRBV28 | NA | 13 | TGTGCCAGCAGTTTGGTGGCTTACTATGGCTACACCTTC | CASSLVAYYGYTF
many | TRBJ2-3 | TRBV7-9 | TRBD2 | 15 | TGTGCCAGCAGCACTTCACTAGCGGGGACGGATACGCAGTATTTT | CASSTSLAGTDTQYF
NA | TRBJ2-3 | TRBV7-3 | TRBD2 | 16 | TGTGCCAGCAGCGTCACTAGCGGGAGAGGGGCAGATACGCAGTATTTT | CASSVTSGRGADTQYF
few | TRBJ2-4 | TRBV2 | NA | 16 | TGTGCCAGCAGTGAACGGAACAGGCTAGCCAAAAACATTCAGTACTTC | CASSERNRLAKNIQYF
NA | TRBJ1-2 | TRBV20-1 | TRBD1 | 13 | TGCAGTGCTGGAGGACAGGGACTCTATGGCTACACCTTC | CSAGGQGLYGYTF
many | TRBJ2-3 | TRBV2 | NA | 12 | TGTGCCAGCAGCTCAGTGGTAAATACGCAGTATTTT | CASSSVVNTQYF
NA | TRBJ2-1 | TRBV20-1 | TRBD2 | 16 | TGCAGTGCTAGACCCATAGCGGGAGCTTCCTACAATGAGCAGTTCTTC | CSARPIAGASYNEQFF
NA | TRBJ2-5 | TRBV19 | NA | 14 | TGTGCCAGTAGTAGTATAGAAACAGAAGAGACCCAGTACTTC | CASSSIETEETQYF
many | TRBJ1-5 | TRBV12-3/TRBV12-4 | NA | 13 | TGTGCCAGCAGTTTATGGGGGAGACAGCCCCAGCATTTT | CASSLWGRQPQHF
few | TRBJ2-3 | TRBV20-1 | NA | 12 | TGCAGTGCTAGTAGTTTGGGAGATACGCAGTATTTT | CSASSLGDTQYF
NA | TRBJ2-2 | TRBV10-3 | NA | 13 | TGTGCCATCAGTAAGGACAGCACCGGGGAGCTGTTTTTT | CAISKDSTGELFF
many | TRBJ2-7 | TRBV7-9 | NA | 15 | TGTGCCAGCAGCCCACTAGGGCAACAGGGCTACGAGCAGTACTTC | CASSPLGQQGYEQYF
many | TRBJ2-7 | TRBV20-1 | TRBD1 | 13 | TGCAGTGCTCATCGGACAGGGGTGCGCGAGCAGTACTTC | CSAHRTGVREQYF